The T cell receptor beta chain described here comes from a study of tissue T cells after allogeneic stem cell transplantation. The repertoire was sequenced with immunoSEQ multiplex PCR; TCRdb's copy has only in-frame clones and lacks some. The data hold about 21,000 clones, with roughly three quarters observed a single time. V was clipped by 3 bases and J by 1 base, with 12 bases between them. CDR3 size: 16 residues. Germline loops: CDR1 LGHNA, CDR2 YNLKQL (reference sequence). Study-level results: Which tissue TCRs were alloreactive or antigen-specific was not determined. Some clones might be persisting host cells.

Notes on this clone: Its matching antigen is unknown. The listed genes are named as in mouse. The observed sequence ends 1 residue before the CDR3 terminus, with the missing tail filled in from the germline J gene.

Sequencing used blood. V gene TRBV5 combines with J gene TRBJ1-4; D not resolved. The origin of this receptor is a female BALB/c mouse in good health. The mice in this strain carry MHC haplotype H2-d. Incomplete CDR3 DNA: TGTGCCAGCAGCCAGCCCTCCCCAGGTTCCAACGAAAGATTATTT. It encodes CASSQPSPGSNERLF. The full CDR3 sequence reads CASSQPSPGSNERLFF.